This T cell receptor (delta chain) was observed in a study of gammadelta T cells in human blood. Germline V gene sequence: CDR1 GEAIGNYY, CDR2 EKD. V shed 7 bases and J shed 0 bases, with 8 bases lying between them. The CDR3 has 12 amino acids. This clone is categorized as large. TCRdb reanalysed the RT-PCR reads via CATT. The sample has about 990 delta-chain clones; about 25% are singletons. The sequencing sample was made of non-Vgamma9Vdelta2 gamma-delta T cells from infant blood. The clonotype originates from a human donor. The chain joins TRDV2 to TRDJ1; D uncertain. The CDR3 bases are TGTGCCTGCCCATCTTACACCGATAAACTCATCTTT. Translation: CACPSYTDKLIF.